These 12 T cell receptor beta chains originate from one sample sequenced in a study of T cell changes during pregnancy in multiple sclerosis. Some clones are missing from TCRdb's copy, which holds only in-frame ones; the method was immunoSEQ multiplex PCR. The table shows 91,000 or so clones, with 85% to 95% occurring only once. The sample consisted of peripheral blood, taken after pregnancy. Receptors originate from a female donor with multiple sclerosis, enrolled in a pregnancy study.

This clone was seen a few times. The chain joins TRBV4-1 to TRBJ2-6; possibly TRBD1 for D (5 bases). The CDR3 is 19 amino acids. The germline gives CDR1 MGHRA, CDR2 YSYEKL. V shed 1 base and J shed 11 bases, with 27 bases lying between them. CDR3 bases: TGCGCCAGCAGCCAAGGTTGGGGCAGGGTACTTAGTTCGGGCCACGTCCTGACTTTC. It codes for CASSQGWGRVLSSGHVLTF.

V is TRBV12-5 and J is TRBJ1-1, with a possible D match to TRBD1 (5 bases). From germline, CDR1 is LGHNT and CDR2 FRNRAP. V shed 0 bases and J shed 1 base, with 9 bases lying between them. This CDR3 has 15 residues. CDR3 coding DNA: TGTGCTAGTGGTTTGGTACCCAGGGAGAACACTGAAGCTTTCTTT. Amino acids: CASGLVPRENTEAFF.

The chain uses TRBV29-1 and TRBJ2-7, with D possibly TRBD1 on 5 matching bases. Germline lookup yields CDR1 SQVTM and CDR2 ANQGSEA. The germline V and J ends were trimmed by 5 bases and 1 base, with 15 bases remaining between them. The CDR3 is 14 residues long. The chain's CDR3 is CSVSPPDRSYEQYF. The CDR3 DNA reads as TGCAGCGTTTCCCCGCCCGACAGATCCTACGAGCAGTACTTC.

This chain connects TRBV12-5 to TRBJ2-1; 12 bases match TRBD1. The CDR3 runs to 18 residues. The germline V gene has CDR1 LGHNT and CDR2 FRNRAP. Trimming at V came to 7 bases and at J to 7 bases, leaving 17 bases not matched to a gene. CDR3 amino acids: CASVKGQGARGRVNEQFF. In DNA, the CDR3 is TGTGCTAGTGTTAAGGGACAGGGGGCTCGCGGGAGGGTAAATGAGCAGTTCTTC.

This chain uses TRBV5-6 with TRBJ2-7, with 8 bases aligning to TRBD1. Germline CDR1 SGHDT, CDR2 YYEEEE. Losses at the gene ends were 0 bases for V and 7 bases for J; bases not matched to a gene: 0. The CDR3 extends over 12 amino acids. CDR3 region: CASSLDRGEQYF. The CDR3 bases are TGTGCCAGCAGCTTGGACAGGGGGGAGCAGTACTTC.

The chain has TRBV5-4 and TRBJ2-2; D not resolved. Trimming took off 0 bases at V and 2 bases at J, with 11 bases between the two ends. Germline CDR1 is SGHNT and CDR2 is YYREEE (reference sequence). CDR3 length: 16 residues. CDR3 protein: CASSLDGFQNTGELFF. DNA of the CDR3: TGTGCCAGCAGCTTGGATGGCTTCCAAAACACCGGGGAGCTGTTTTTT.

The chain links TRBV4-3 to TRBJ2-3; 7 bases are shared with TRBD1. CDR1 LGHNA and CDR2 YSLEER come from the germline V gene. The J segment lost 3 bases and the V segment lost 1 base, leaving 4 bases of the junction unmatched. The CDR3 runs to 15 residues. CDR3 DNA sequence: TGCGCCAGCAGCCAAGGTGGGACAGAGACAGATACGCAGTATTTT. Translated, it gives CASSQGGTETDTQYF.

J is TRBJ1-1 and V is TRBV29-1; D unresolved. The CDR3 loop spans 13 amino acids. Trimming took 4 bases from V and 2 from J, leaving 11 bases between them. Germline CDR1 reads SQVTM; CDR2 reads ANQGSEA. The CDR3 DNA is TGCAGCGTTGGCCTGGCCCTTAACACTGAAGCTTTCTTT. Translated: CSVGLALNTEAFF.

The gene calls are TRBV30 and TRBJ2-5, with 7 nucleotides matching TRBD2. Per germline, CDR1 GTSNPN and CDR2 SVGIG (reference sequence). CDR3 length: 12 residues. V shed 3 bases, J shed 6 bases, and the junction held 4 bases outside the gene matches. DNA of the CDR3: TGTGCCTGGAGCGGCGGGGGAAAGACCCAGTACTTC. This encodes CAWSGGGKTQYF.

The chain combines TRBV5-4 with TRBJ1-1; TRBD1 aligns across 8 bases. Trimming removed 0 bases from V and 2 bases from J; junction bases left unmatched: 3. The germline gives CDR1 SGHNT, CDR2 YYREEE (reference sequence). The CDR3 consists of 15 residues. DNA for the CDR3: TGTGCCAGCAGCTTGGGGGGGACAGGCAACACTGAAGCTTTCTTT. Its protein product is CASSLGGTGNTEAFF.

V usage is TRBV6-1 and J usage is TRBJ1-6; D remains ambiguous. Trimming stripped 10 bases from V and 0 bases from J, with 10 bases between. The germline CDR1 and CDR2 sequences are MNHNS and SASEGT. CDR3 length: 14 residues. CDR3: CAISGRSYNSPLHF. The CDR3 region has the DNA TGTGCCATTTCGGGTCGCTCCTATAATTCACCCCTCCACTTT.

This sequence joins TRBV5-1 and TRBJ1-5; a weak D match, TRBD1 (5 bases). Germline loops: CDR1 SGHRS, CDR2 YFSETQ. The CDR3 extends over 15 amino acids. V lost 0 bases and J lost 4, with 11 bases in between. Written as DNA, the CDR3 is TGCGCCAGCAGCTTGGGTGACAGTGTTAATCAGCCCCAGCATTTT. It translates to CASSLGDSVNQPQHF.